What follows is one TCR beta chain and its context. The source of the sample is a study of blood T cell repertoires in COVID-19. Across the whole study: The United States, Italy and Spain provided the acute and convalescent COVID-19 samples. PBMCs, B-cell-depleted T cells, or T cells provided the cDNA or gDNA that made up the material.

From germline, CDR1 is KGHSH and CDR2 LQKENI. There are 13 residues in the CDR3. The ends were cut back, 1 base at V and 6 bases at J, with 7 bases in the middle. The Seattle patients joined while their infection was active and were tracked longitudinally afterward. As processed by the authors: Amplification with reference gene primers provided the estimates of nucleated cell counts. Using immunoSEQ multiplex PCR, the repertoire was profiled, and TCRdb retains in-frame clones only, with some absent. V, J and clone size reflect that table, while D and trimming were determined from the DNA. The sample records some 130,000 clones, roughly 90% being singletons.

This TCR was recovered from a man in his sixties with COVID-19, enrolled during active disease. The sequenced material came from peripheral blood. V and J are TRBV18 and TRBJ2-1; D uncertain. The CDR3 loop reads CASSPQRGNEQFF. The CDR3 nucleotides read TGTGCCAGCTCACCACAGCGTGGCAATGAGCAGTTCTTC.